This T cell receptor (beta chain) was recovered during a study of cytomegalovirus exposure and HLA in healthy donors. The study ran its PCR with 60 Vbeta and 13 Jbeta primers. Profiling relied on immunoSEQ multiplex PCR, and the TCRdb table lists in-frame clones only, not all of them. The sample includes about 150,000 clones, under 85% of them seen just once. Of note for this clone: No antigen is known for it.

Findings and caveats of the study: Sequencing artifact likely explains a cluster of highly shared sequence variants.

The CDR3 spans 17 residues. Germline V lookup: CDR1 SGDLS, CDR2 YYNGEE. V was trimmed by 1 base and J by 0 bases, leaving 13 bases between them. The rearrangement uses TRBV9 and TRBJ2-2; possibly TRBD2 for D (6 bases). This TCR was recovered from a man between 18 and 29 years old in good health and CMV-seronegative. The sequencing sample was made of PBMCs. DNA for the CDR3: TGTGCCAGCAGCGTACGGCGGGAATTCGCGAACACCGGGGAGCTGTTTTTT. It translates to CASSVRREFANTGELFF.